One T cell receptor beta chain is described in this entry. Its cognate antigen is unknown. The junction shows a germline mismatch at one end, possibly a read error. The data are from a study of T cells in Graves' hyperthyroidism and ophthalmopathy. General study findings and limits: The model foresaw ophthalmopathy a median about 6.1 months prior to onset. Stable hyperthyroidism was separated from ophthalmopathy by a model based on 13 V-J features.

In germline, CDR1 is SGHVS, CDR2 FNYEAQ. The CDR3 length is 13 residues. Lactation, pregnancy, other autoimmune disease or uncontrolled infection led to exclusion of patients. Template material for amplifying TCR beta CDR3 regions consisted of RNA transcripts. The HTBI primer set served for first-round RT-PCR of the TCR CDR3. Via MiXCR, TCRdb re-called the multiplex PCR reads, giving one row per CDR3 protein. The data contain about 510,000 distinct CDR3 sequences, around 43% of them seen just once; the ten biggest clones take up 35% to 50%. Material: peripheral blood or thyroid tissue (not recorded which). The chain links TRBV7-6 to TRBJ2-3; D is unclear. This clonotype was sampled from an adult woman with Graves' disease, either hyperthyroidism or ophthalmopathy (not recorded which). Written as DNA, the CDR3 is TGTGCTAGCAGCCCGCAGAGCACAGATACGCAGTATTTT. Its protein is CASSPQSTDTQYF.